This record concerns one T cell receptor (beta chain) sequence. This clonotype appeared a few times. Its antigen is unknown. No base quality values were provided; no much bigger clone lies one nucleotide off. The germline V end is reduced by 8 bases and the J end by 6 bases; junction bases left unmatched: 8. The CDR3 starts with the cysteine, ends with the phenylalanine, and has 14 residues. Here the CDR3 DNA is all that survives: 42 bases in frame from base 1. Looking up the germline V gene (reference sequence) yields CDR1 LNHDA and CDR2 SQIVND. This specimen comes from a study of T cells in Graves' hyperthyroidism and ophthalmopathy (dated by TCRdb to about 2019). In terms of the full investigation: Peripheral blood was sampled at the time of initial diagnosis, prior to any treatment. To identify distinguishing TCR V-J signatures, a discovery cohort of 90 to 100 patients was used, comprising roughly 45 with Graves' ophthalmopathy and around 60 with stable Graves' hyperthyroidism. Prospective prediction of ophthalmopathy was tested in an independent validation cohort consisting of 18 hyperthyroidism patients and more than 15 patients who later progressed to ophthalmopathy. The approximately 100 discovery patients were divided at random into training and test sets in a 7:3 ratio. In about 6 Graves' hyperthyroidism patients, the study also compared T-cell repertoires from thyroid tissue with T-cell repertoires from blood. After sampling, hyperthyroidism patients received methimazole starting at 30 mg daily, and ophthalmopathy patients received high-dose intravenous methylprednisolone. TCR Vbeta CDR3 sequencing of some 140 peripheral blood samples (roughly 41 ophthalmopathy, roughly 72 hyperthyroidism and roughly 17 progressor patients) is reported in the paper. General study outcomes and caveats: Most expanded thyroid clonotypes (frequency above 0.001) were also found in blood, which suggests that blood repertoires may mirror thyroid immune responses. No statistical method was used to set the sample size in advance, and investigators knew the group allocation. In cross-validation, a model built on a 13 V-J signature told ophthalmopathy apart from stable hyperthyroidism with over 85% sensitivity and 81% to 82% specificity, and in testing the same model reached 80%/75%. In validation, progression to ophthalmopathy was predicted by the model with 70.59% sensitivity and 72% to 85% specificity, a median of approximately 6.5 months before onset.

A patient counted as having stable Graves' hyperthyroidism if no progression to ophthalmopathy occurred over 18 months of follow-up. Hyperthyroidism patients were newly diagnosed, had a disease duration of under 2 months, and were aged 18 to 65 years. The study excluded patients with uncontrolled infections, other autoimmune diseases, pregnancy or lactation. Diagnoses were established on the basis of clinical symptoms, serum thyroxine and TRAb, thyroid ultrasound, and orbital computed tomography. Ficoll-Paque density gradient centrifugation was used to isolate PBMCs from approximately 10 ml of fresh peripheral blood. Total RNA was extracted with Trizol reagent, and quality was checked on an Agilent 2100 Bioanalyzer. Amplification of TCR beta CDR3 regions was carried out from RNA transcripts. The TCR CDR3 was subjected to a first round of RT-PCR using the HTBI primer set and the Qiagen OneStep RT-PCR kit. A second multiplex PCR round built the libraries, followed by size selection and purification. The libraries were sequenced on an Illumina HiSeq2000 using paired-end 100 bp reads. Per the source publication's procedure: SOAPnuke was used to process the raw data, removing reads that contained adapters or uncalled bases, had a mean Phred below 15, or lacked an exact match to the constant primer or identifier. High-quality paired reads were merged using COPE v1.2.5, and each unique nucleotide sequence was defined as a clonotype. MiTCR v1.1 was used to align clonotypes to the IMGT TRBV, TRBD and TRBJ reference segments. Only V-J combinations with frequency above 0.0001, covering approximately 99% of repertoires, were analysed. The TCS score was defined as F50 (clonal expansion) divided by E x V (chaos), with BLOSUM62-based TCRdist calculated between CDR3 peptides within each V-J. Welch's t-statistics and random forest reduced 500 to 550 V-J features to 13, which were used in a naive Bayes classifier (R e1071). In TCRdb, the public reads were trimmed at Q25 with fastp and aligned with MiXCR, with productive beta chains retained. Every distinct CDR3 protein forms one entry, paired with its most common genes and DNA. TCRdb, rather than the study authors, made the V and J calls. This sample lists 350,000 to 450,000 distinct CDR3 sequences; about 14% were detected once. The ten largest clonotypes hold 11% of the sample.

The chain joins TRBV19 to TRBJ2-3, and 10 junction bases match TRBD1. The TCR originated in a woman aged 55 to 70 with Graves' hyperthyroidism. Sequencing was performed on blood. The CDR3 is CASAGTGVVDTQYF. The bases are TGTGCCAGTGCCGGGACAGGGGTTGTCGATACGCAGTATTTT.